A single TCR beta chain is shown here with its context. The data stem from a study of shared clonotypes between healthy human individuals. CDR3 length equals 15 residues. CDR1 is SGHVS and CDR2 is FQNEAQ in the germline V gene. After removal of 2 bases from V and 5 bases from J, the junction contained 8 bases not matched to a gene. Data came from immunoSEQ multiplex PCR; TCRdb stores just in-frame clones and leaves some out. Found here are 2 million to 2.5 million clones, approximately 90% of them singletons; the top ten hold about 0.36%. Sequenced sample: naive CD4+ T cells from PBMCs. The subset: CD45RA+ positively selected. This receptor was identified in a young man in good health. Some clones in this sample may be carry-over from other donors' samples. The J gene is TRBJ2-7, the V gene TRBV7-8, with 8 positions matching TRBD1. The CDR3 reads CASSLKEDRVDEQYF. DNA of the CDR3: TGTGCCAGCAGCTTAAAGGAGGACAGGGTCGACGAGCAGTACTTC. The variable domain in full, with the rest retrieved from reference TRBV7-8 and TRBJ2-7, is GAGVSQSPRYKVAKRGQDVALRCDPISGHVSLFWYQQALGQGPEFLTYFQNEAQLDKSGLPSDRFFAERPEGSVSTLKIQRTQQEDSAVYLCASSLKEDRVDEQYFGPGTRLTVT.